This T cell receptor (beta chain) was captured in a study of T cell responses to AZD1222 COVID-19 vaccine. The germline V gene has CDR1 MDHEN and CDR2 SYDVKM. Deletions cut 7 bases from V and 5 bases from J, with 18 bases between. The CDR3 has 15 residues. The assay was immunoSEQ multiplex PCR, and TCRdb's table has in-frame clones only and misses some. The table shows about 150,000 clones, with around 90% occurring only once. V usage is TRBV28 and J usage is TRBJ1-5, with a tentative D call TRBD1 (6 bases). The clonotype comes from an adult who received the MenACWY meningococcal vaccine as a control. Source: peripheral blood, taken 28 days after the second dose of the MenACWY control vaccine. CDR3 nucleotide sequence: TGTGCCAGCACCAGAACAGGGATATTCTATCAGCCCCAGCATTTT. Residues: CASTRTGIFYQPQHF.